Presented here are 14 T cell receptor beta chains from one specimen sequenced in a study of PD-1 blockade in mismatch repair-deficient tumors. Produced via immunoSEQ multiplex PCR; TCRdb's table is partial and in-frame only. The sample lists about 39,000 clones; 75% to 90% were seen once. Sequencing used PBMCs, obtained less than 40 weeks after starting pembrolizumab. These receptors were taken from an adult with mismatch repair-deficient cancer.

A single count supports this clone. This chain connects TRBV19 to TRBJ1-2, with a weak D call TRBD1 (6 bases). Germline assignment: CDR1 LNHDA and CDR2 SQIVND (reference sequence). The CDR3 runs to 15 residues. V lost 3 bases to trimming and J lost 2 bases, with 13 bases between them. DNA for the CDR3: TGTGCCAGTAGTATTCGCAGGGGACACAACTATGGCTACACCTTC. It encodes CASSIRRGHNYGYTF.

V gene TRBV9 combines with J gene TRBJ1-2; 10 bases agree with TRBD1. This CDR3 region has 13 residues. Per the germline V gene, CDR1 is SGDLS and CDR2 is YYNGEE. The junction had 2 bases not matched to a gene; V was cut back by 5 bases and J by 4 bases. The CDR3 spells CASRGQGPYGYTF. The CDR3 DNA reads TGTGCCAGCAGGGGACAGGGGCCCTATGGCTACACCTTC.

The chain uses TRBV5-6 and TRBJ2-1, with 9 bases that match TRBD2. The germline CDR1 and CDR2 sequences are SGHDT and YYEEEE. The CDR3 contains 17 residues. V shed 3 bases and J 0 bases; nucleotides not matched to a gene: 7. The CDR3 bases are TGTGCCAGCAGCTCCACCCCTAGCGGGACCTCCTACAATGAGCAGTTCTTC. This codes for CASSSTPSGTSYNEQFF.

This sequence joins TRBV11-2 and TRBJ2-5, with TRBD2 matching 12 bases. This CDR3 region has 14 residues. Germline lookup yields CDR1 SGHAT and CDR2 FQNNGV. The ends lost 5 bases at V and 4 bases at J; junction bases unmatched: 2. This CDR3 reads CASSPGLAGETQYF. CDR3 DNA sequence: TGTGCCAGCAGCCCGGGACTAGCGGGAGAGACCCAGTACTTC.

The chain uses TRBV6-4 and TRBJ2-1, with 10 bases fitting TRBD2. Germline CDR1 and CDR2: MRHNA and SNTAGT. The V gene end was trimmed by 4 bases and the J gene end by 0 bases; junction bases not matched to a gene: 0. The length of the CDR3 is 15 residues. This chain's CDR3 is CASSGTSGSYNEQFF. The DNA of the CDR3 is TGTGCCAGCAGTGGGACTAGCGGCTCCTACAATGAGCAGTTCTTC.

The chain recombines TRBV7-2 with TRBJ2-7; no clear D gene. CDR1 and CDR2 (germline): SGHTA, FQGNSA. The CDR3 sequence is 14 residues long. The V end was cut by 5 bases, the J end by 6 bases, with 17 bases between. Here the CDR3 reads CASSPPDSPLEQYF. The CDR3 DNA is TGTGCCAGCAGCCCCCCAGACTCCCCCCTCGAGCAGTACTTC.

This chain connects TRBV9 to TRBJ1-3; TRBD1 might be the D (5 bases). Between the trimmed V and J ends, which lost 3 bases and 7 bases, there was a span of 11 bases. The CDR3 length is 13 residues. Germline-derived CDR1 and CDR2 are SGDLS and YYNGEE. The CDR3: CASSGGLSNTIYF. CDR3 nucleotides: TGTGCCAGCAGCGGGGGACTGTCGAACACCATATATTTT.

CDR3 in DNA: TGTGCCAGCTCAACTCGAGGACAGGGTGGAGGCACCGGGGAGCTGTTTTTT. It translates to CASSTRGQGGGTGELFF. The V and J genes are TRBV18 and TRBJ2-2; the match to TRBD1 covers 8 bases. The ends lost 5 bases at V and 4 bases at J; junction bases unmatched: 12. The CDR3 sequence is 17 residues long. Germline loops: CDR1 KGHSH, CDR2 LQKENI.

The chain employs TRBV11-3 and TRBJ2-3; 10 positions agree with TRBD2. J gave up 0 bases and V 3 bases, and 9 bases lay outside the gene matches. This CDR3 is built from 18 residues. Germline lookup yields CDR1 SGHNT and CDR2 YENEEA. The DNA for the CDR3 is TGTGCCAGCAGCTTCAATACGGGACTAGCGAAGAGCACAGATACGCAGTATTTT. Its protein product is CASSFNTGLAKSTDTQYF.

V is TRBV4-2 and J is TRBJ2-5; TRBD2 agrees at 10 bases. This CDR3 comprises 16 residues. Germline V CDR1 and CDR2: LGHNA, YNFKEQ. Germline trimming cut 1 base from V and 2 bases from J; bases unmatched to any gene: 4. The CDR3, as DNA: TGTGCCAGCAGCCAAGGCAGGACTAGCGGTCAAGAGACCCAGTACTTC. This translates into CASSQGRTSGQETQYF.

The chain has TRBV5-4 and TRBJ2-7, with TRBD2 identical over 7 bases. There are 16 residues in the CDR3. The germline V gene has CDR1 SGHNT and CDR2 YYREEE (reference sequence). The ends lost 4 bases at V and 0 bases at J; junction bases unmatched: 10. The CDR3 reads CASSAGTTSSSYEQYF. The CDR3 DNA sequence: TGTGCCAGCAGCGCCGGGACTACTTCTTCCTCCTACGAGCAGTACTTC.

This rearrangement joins TRBV13 to TRBJ2-7, with 11 bases that match TRBD2. The germline V gene encodes CDR1 PRHDT and CDR2 FYEKMQ (reference sequence). The length of the CDR3 is 15 residues. The J segment lost 3 bases and the V segment lost 3 bases, leaving 4 bases of the junction unmatched. The CDR3 here is CASSFLAGGHYEQYF. The CDR3 DNA is TGTGCCAGCAGCTTTTTAGCGGGAGGGCACTACGAGCAGTACTTC.

The chain joins TRBV27 to TRBJ2-7; TRBD1 matches at 9 bases. The CDR3 spans 18 residues. Germline V gene sequence: CDR1 MNHEY, CDR2 SMNVEV (reference sequence). V was pared by 3 bases and J by 2 bases, with 14 bases of the junction left unmatched. CDR3 amino acids: CASSFRPYPTGGPYEQYF. The CDR3 DNA reads TGTGCCAGCAGTTTTCGCCCATATCCTACAGGGGGCCCCTACGAGCAGTACTTC.

The rearrangement links TRBV7-2 to TRBJ2-7, with a tentative D call TRBD2 (5 bases). V gave up 3 bases and J gave up 3 bases, with 15 bases separating them. Germline V gives CDR1 SGHTA, CDR2 FQGNSA. The CDR3 runs to 15 residues. CDR3 amino acids: CASSFRSGGFYEQYF. The CDR3 coding sequence is TGTGCCAGCAGCTTTAGGAGCGGAGGATTCTACGAGCAGTACTTC. The entire variable domain, with the rest obtained from reference TRBV7-2 and TRBJ2-7, is as follows: GAGVSQSPSNKVTEKGKDVELRCDPISGHTALYWYRQSLGQGLEFLIYFQGNSAPDKSGLPSDRFSAERTGGSVSTLTIQRTQQEDSAVYLCASSFRSGGFYEQYFGPGTRLTVT.